Presented here are 3 T cell receptor beta chains from one specimen sequenced in a study of T-cell memory formation after mild COVID-19. TCRdb used MiXCR to reprocess the 5' RACE reads, holding one entry per CDR3 protein. This sample has some 270,000 distinct CDR3 sequences; approximately 15% occur once, and the top ten carry around 2.2%. The sample was PBMCs or a T cell subset sorted from them (not recorded which). The source of these receptors is an adult woman who had mild COVID-19 (a few samples of this study predate the infection). Cell type and time point are not known.

This clonotype showed up just a few times. The chain has TRBV5-6 and TRBJ2-2; no definite D call. The CDR3 totals 12 residues. The V gene lost 4 bases and the J gene lost 7 bases, with 8 bases spanning the gap. From germline, CDR1 is SGHDT and CDR2 YYEEEE. The CDR3 sequence is CASSVEVGELFF. CDR3 bases: TGTGCCAGCAGCGTTGAGGTCGGGGAGCTGTTTTTT.

This clonotype turned up a few times. The rearrangement joins TRBV5-1 to TRBJ1-1, with D perhaps TRBD1 (5 bases). Between the trimmed V and J ends, which lost 4 bases and 3 bases, there was a span of 19 bases. Germline loops: CDR1 SGHRS, CDR2 YFSETQ. The CDR3 has 16 residues. CDR3 bases: TGCGCCAGCAGCCCCCTTGGAACAAGCAGGGACACTGAAGCTTTCTTT. This sequence encodes CASSPLGTSRDTEAFF.

This clonotype appeared a few times. The chain couples TRBV11-3 to TRBJ2-1, with 11 bases matching TRBD2. Germline V gene data show CDR1 as SGHNT and CDR2 as YENEEA. J was trimmed by 7 bases and V by 5 bases; bases with no gene match: 7. CDR3 size: 15 residues. The DNA for the CDR3 is TGTGCCAGCAGCCCAACTAGCGGGAGTAGTAATGAGCAGTTCTTC. Its protein is CASSPTSGSSNEQFF. Variable domain in full (rest from reference TRBV11-3 and TRBJ2-1): EAGVVQSPRYKIIEKKQPVAFWCNPISGHNTLYWYLQNLGQGPELLIRYENEEAVDDSQLPKDRFSAERLKGVDSTLKIQPAELGDSAVYLCASSPTSGSSNEQFFGPGTRLTVL.